Included here is one T cell receptor beta chain sequence, with context. Its target is unknown. The data were taken from a study of siplizumab effects on memory and regulatory T cells. Findings and limits, study-wide: A small minority of alloreactive clones were mapped to unstimulated subsets. Researchers did not confirm the suppressive function of proliferating Tregs from siplizumab cultures. A naive or memory phenotype could not be assigned to roughly 80-97% of the proliferating CD4+ or CD8+ clones.

J gave up 5 bases and V 3 bases, and 7 bases lay outside the gene matches. The CDR3 loop spans 15 amino acids. The V gene's germline CDR1 is SGHVS and CDR2 FQNEAQ. Per sample, the assay covered 100,000 or so TCR templates. Assay: immunoSEQ multiplex PCR; the TCRdb copy retains only in-frame clones and omits some. This sample has under 150,000 clones, with 90% to 95% found just once. The rearrangement links TRBV7-8 to TRBJ2-5; 9 nucleotides match TRBD1. The specimen sequenced was non-Treg CD4+ T cells sorted from blood. This sequence originates from a human donor in good health. DNA of the CDR3: TGTGCCAGCAGCTTGGGACAGGGAGTTAGGGAGACCCAGTACTTC. Translation gives CASSLGQGVRETQYF. The full variable domain, in which reference TRBV7-8 and TRBJ2-5 provide the parts outside the CDR3, is GAGVSQSPRYKVAKRGQDVALRCDPISGHVSLFWYQQALGQGPEFLTYFQNEAQLDKSGLPSDRFFAERPEGSVSTLKIQRTQQEDSAVYLCASSLGQGVRETQYFGPGTRLLVL.